There are many counts of the clone carrying this TCR beta chain. Its antigen is undetermined. The entry originates in a study of regulatory T cells in long-lasting Graves disease. In building TCR beta libraries, iRepertoire HTBI primers were used together with Arm-PCR of CDR3 regions. One entry per CDR3 protein, called by TCRdb with MiXCR from the multiplex PCR reads. Among some 350,000 distinct CDR3 sequences, 15% to 20% were seen once, and the ten largest hold about 19%. The time point: newly diagnosed GD, antithyroid drugs for less than 3 months. RNA from PBMCs was the source of the TCR library. V lost 1 base and J lost 6, with 16 bases in between. Germline V CDR1 and CDR2: SGDLS, YYNGEE. CDR3 length: 15 amino acids. Points from the study as a whole: Persistent cases favored TRBV28, TRBJ1-2 and TRBJ2-5.

The sample also formed part of further work on T cells in Graves' hyperthyroidism and ophthalmopathy. That report notes: Patients aged 18 to 65 had newly diagnosed hyperthyroidism lasting under 2 months. During a first-round RT-PCR of the TCR CDR3, the HTBI primer set was used. Ophthalmopathy onset followed model prediction by a median about six months.

The clonotype originates from a woman aged 18-35 years with Graves disease. The material sequenced was peripheral blood mononuclear cells (PBMCs), taken at new diagnosis, from a patient treated with antithyroid drugs. The chain employs TRBV9 and TRBJ1-2; D perhaps matches TRBD1 (5 bases). The CDR3 DNA reads TGTGCCAGCAGCGTACAGGGCCGCGCTGGGGATGGCTACACCTTC. Residues: CASSVQGRAGDGYTF.